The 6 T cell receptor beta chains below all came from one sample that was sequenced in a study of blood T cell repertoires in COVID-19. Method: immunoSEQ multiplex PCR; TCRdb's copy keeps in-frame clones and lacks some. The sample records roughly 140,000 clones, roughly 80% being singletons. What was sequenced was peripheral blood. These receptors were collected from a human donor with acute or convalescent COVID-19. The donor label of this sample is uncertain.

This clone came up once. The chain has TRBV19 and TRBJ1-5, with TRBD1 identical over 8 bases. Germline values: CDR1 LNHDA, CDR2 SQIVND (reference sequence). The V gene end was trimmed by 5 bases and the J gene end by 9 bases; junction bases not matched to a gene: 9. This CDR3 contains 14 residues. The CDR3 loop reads CASSAGTGPMPQHF. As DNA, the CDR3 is TGTGCCAGTAGTGCAGGGACAGGCCCTATGCCCCAGCATTTT.

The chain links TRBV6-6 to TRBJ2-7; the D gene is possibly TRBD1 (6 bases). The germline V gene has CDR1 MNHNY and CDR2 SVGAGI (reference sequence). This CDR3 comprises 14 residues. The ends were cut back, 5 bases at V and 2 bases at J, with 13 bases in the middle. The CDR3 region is CASSHRDTTYEQYF. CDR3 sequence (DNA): TGTGCCAGCAGTCACAGGGACACCACCTACGAGCAGTACTTC.

The DNA of the CDR3 is TGTGCCAGCAGCAAACTACCGGACACCGGGGAGCTGTTTTTT. Protein product: CASSKLPDTGELFF. V gene TRBV6-5 combines with J gene TRBJ2-2, with D unclear. CDR1 is MNHEY and CDR2 is SVGAGI in the germline V gene. The length of the CDR3 is 14 residues. V was pared by 6 bases and J by 3 bases, with 11 bases between.

For the CDR3, the DNA is TGTGCCAGCAGTTACCCGGGAGGGGGGCCAGAAACCCTCCACTTT. Translated: CASSYPGGGPETLHF. The chain has TRBV6-5 and TRBJ1-6; tentatively, D is TRBD1 (6 bases). V lost 2 bases, J lost 14 bases, and 19 bases lay in between. The CDR3 is made up of 15 amino acids. Germline lookup yields CDR1 MNHEY and CDR2 SVGAGI.

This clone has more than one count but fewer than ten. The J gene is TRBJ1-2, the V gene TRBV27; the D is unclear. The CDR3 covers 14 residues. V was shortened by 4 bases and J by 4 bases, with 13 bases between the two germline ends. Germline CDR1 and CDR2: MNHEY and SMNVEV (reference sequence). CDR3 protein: CASSSVSPIYGYTF. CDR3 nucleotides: TGTGCCAGCAGTTCAGTTTCCCCGATCTATGGCTACACCTTC.

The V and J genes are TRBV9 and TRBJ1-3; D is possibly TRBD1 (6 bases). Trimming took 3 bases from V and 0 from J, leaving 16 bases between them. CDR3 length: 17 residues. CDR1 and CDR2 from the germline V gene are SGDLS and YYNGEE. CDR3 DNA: TGTGCCAGCAGCGCTACCCCGGGACAAAACTCTGGAAACACCATATATTTT. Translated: CASSATPGQNSGNTIYF.